This T cell receptor beta chain was obtained from a study of response to subunit inactivated influenza vaccine. This clonotype showed up many times. Antigen unknown. TCRdb re-called the RT-PCR reads with MiXCR, one entry per CDR3 protein. The data show about half a million distinct CDR3 sequences, with approximately 9.9% seen just once and about 12% held by the top ten. Findings and caveats of the study: Authors suggested each seasonal influenza vaccination recruits few new T cells.

The TCR was taken from a man between 45 and 60 years old who received an inactivated influenza vaccine. The material sequenced was PBMCs from blood, taken 45 days after vaccination.

CDR3 loop: CASQARLGPYEQYF. Here the CDR3 DNA reads TGTGCCAGCCAGGCTAGGTTGGGACCCTACGAGCAGTACTTC. This chain links TRBV27 with TRBJ2-7; either TRBD1 or TRBD2 may fit D (5 bases each). Germline loops: CDR1 MNHEY, CDR2 SMNVEV (reference sequence). Trimming stripped 8 bases from V and 2 bases from J, with 16 bases between. The CDR3 is 14 amino acids.